The rows below give T cell receptor beta chains drawn from one sample of a study of cytomegalovirus exposure and HLA in healthy donors. Method: immunoSEQ multiplex PCR; TCRdb's copy keeps in-frame clones and lacks some. This sample has 150,000 or so clones, with 70% to 90% found just once. Sample: PBMCs. The receptor source for this set is a woman between 40 and 50 years old in good health and CMV-seropositive. Both conserved end residues are part of each CDR3. Each record gives: CDR3 length, clone size, V gene, J gene, D gene, CDR3 protein, CDR3 DNA. D genes are given only for firm matches. Size is stated for part of the rows, as once, few or many counts, or as a class when the clone is expanded.

19	.	TRBV6-4	TRBJ1-5	.	CASSDSFNSLDGGNQPQHF	TGTGCCAGCAGTGACTCGTTCAACTCCCTAGATGGAGGCAATCAGCCCCAGCATTTT
12	.	TRBV18	TRBJ2-1	.	CVSSADKHFGFF	TGTGTCAGCTCAGCTGACAAGCATTTCGGATTCTTC
17	.	TRBV14	TRBJ2-2	.	CASSPSRGPRDTGELFF	TGTGCCAGCAGCCCGTCCAGGGGCCCAAGGGACACCGGGGAGCTGTTTTTT
12	few	TRBV2	TRBJ2-7	.	CASTQAGYEQYF	TGTGCCAGCACACAGGCCGGCTACGAGCAGTACTTC
13	.	TRBV6-5	TRBJ1-3	.	CASSLTAGNTIYF	TGTGCCAGCAGTTTGACAGCTGGAAACACCATATATTTT
14	few	TRBV10-3	TRBJ2-1	.	CAISDLTSYNEQFF	TGTGCCATCAGTGACCTGACTAGCTACAATGAGCAGTTCTTC
15	.	TRBV5-6	TRBJ2-3	TRBD2	CASSLGREWSDTQYF	TGTGCCAGCAGCTTGGGGCGGGAGTGGTCAGATACGCAGTATTTT
13	once	TRBV11-3	TRBJ2-7	.	CASSLGAPYEQYF	TGTGCCAGCAGCTTAGGGGCCCCCTACGAGCAGTACTTC
14	.	TRBV18	TRBJ2-1	.	CASSPLELGNEQFF	TGTGCCAGCTCACCATTGGAGCTGGGCAATGAGCAGTTCTTC
13	.	TRBV29-1	TRBJ1-1	TRBD1	CSVGQGKRTEAFF	TGCAGCGTGGGACAGGGGAAAAGGACTGAAGCTTTCTTT
15	.	TRBV7-9	TRBJ2-1	TRBD2	CASSFSSGSKHEQFF	TGTGCCAGCAGCTTTAGTAGCGGGAGTAAACATGAGCAGTTCTTC
16	.	TRBV7-8	TRBJ2-7	.	CASSLMGASGRYEQYF	TGTGCCAGCAGCTTAATGGGGGCTAGCGGCCGCTACGAGCAGTACTTC
14	.	TRBV29-1	TRBJ2-2	TRBD1	CSARDRQNTGELFF	TGCAGCGCCCGGGACAGGCAGAACACCGGGGAGCTGTTTTTT
15	.	TRBV30	TRBJ2-3	TRBD2	CAWNRLAGAGDTQYF	TGTGCCTGGAATCGACTAGCGGGAGCTGGAGATACGCAGTATTTT